The clone carrying this TCR beta chain showed up just a few times. Its antigen is not known. This sample was included in a study of beta chain features in type 1 diabetes. Overall study findings and caveats: A moderate, significant TCRB CDR3 shortening appeared in type 1 diabetes across four CD4+ subsets.

Germline V gene lookup returns CDR1 SGHTA and CDR2 FQGTGA. V lost 1 base to trimming and J lost 2 bases, with 12 bases between them. The CDR3 contains 15 residues. The entirety of the isolated RNA underwent reverse transcription, so expressed TCRB transcripts were sequenced. The data were produced by immunoSEQ multiplex PCR, yet TCRdb's version contains in-frame clones alone and is incomplete. The table shows 640,000 or so clones, with 11% to 15% occurring only once. The rearrangement joins TRBV7-3 to TRBJ2-7; D uncertain. The origin of this receptor is a man between 18 and 35 years old with type 1 diabetes. Input material: naive CD4+ T cells from blood. CDR3: CASSLRTPGPYEQYF. The CDR3 region has the DNA TGTGCCAGCAGCTTAAGAACTCCAGGCCCCTACGAGCAGTACTTC.